This T cell receptor beta chain emerged from a study of T cell responses to AZD1222 COVID-19 vaccine. General study points: Recipients of two AZD1222 doses showed rising Spike-specific TCR breadth and depth. Donors were mostly white British, more females; clonal diversity possibly underestimated. Of the AZD1222 recipients, only 5 or 6 were seropositive at baseline. Repertoire sampling was restricted to post-peak T cell response timepoints.

The ends were cut back, 1 base at V and 1 base at J, with 11 bases in the middle. Germline V CDR1 and CDR2: LGHNA, YSLEER. There are 15 residues in the CDR3. On this clone: No antigen is known for it.

The assay was immunoSEQ multiplex PCR, and TCRdb's table has in-frame clones only and misses some. The profile shows roughly 160,000 clones, 75% to 90% of them singletons. The specimen comprised peripheral blood, sampled on day 0 of AZD1222 vaccination. The receptor's source is an adult in good health. The rearrangement uses TRBV4-3 and TRBJ2-7, with D perhaps matching TRBD1 (6 bases). As DNA, the CDR3 is TGCGCCAGCAGCCAAGTTAGAGGGGGATCCTACGAGCAGTACTTC. Its protein product is CASSQVRGGSYEQYF.